This T cell receptor (beta chain) is from a study of human T cells and chemical hapten exposure. As originally analysed: A typical sample had some 87,000 TCRs, with about 23,224 to 750,000 overall. Via MiXCR, TCRdb re-called the RACE reads, giving one row per CDR3 protein. TCRdb's processing, not the authors', yielded these V and J calls. The table shows 50,000 or so distinct CDR3 sequences, with about 10% occurring only once. Trimming removed 3 bases from V and 0 bases from J, with 6 bases in between. The germline CDR1 and CDR2 sequences are SNHLY and FYNNEI. The CDR3 length is 15 residues. This clonotype occurred a few times. Its target is unknown. Time point indicated: patch test 3, about 24 weeks after DPC sensitization. Treatment defined: therapeutic diphenylcyclopropenone sensitization with weekly scalp DPC. The total RNA was obtained from whole blood that was not fractionated. Study-level points and caveats: TCRs exceeding a frequency of 1 in 1000 stayed unchanged under DPC sensitization.

The specimen comprised whole blood, sampled in connection with sensitization to the hapten diphenylcyclopropenone (DPC). The clonotype comes from a woman in her 40s with alopecia areata. Some clones in this sample may be carry-over from other donors' samples. This chain connects TRBV2 to TRBJ1-6, with D maybe TRBD1 (6 bases). The CDR3 sequence: CASSDRGSYNSPLHF. CDR3 coding DNA: TGTGCCAGCAGTGACAGGGGCTCCTATAATTCACCCCTCCACTTT.